This TCR beta chain was sequenced during a study of CD4 T cells in relation to SARS-CoV-2 and coronaviruses. Whole-study findings and limits: In 55% to 75% of donors, memory CD4+ clonotypes crossrecognized SARS-CoV-2 and at least one common cold coronavirus spike.

The table lists this clone with a few counts. The antigen remains undetermined. Looked up from germline, CDR1 is LNHDA and CDR2 is SQIVND (reference sequence). V lost 3 bases and J lost 3, with 6 bases in between. The CDR3 runs 13 residues. Data came from immunoSEQ multiplex PCR; TCRdb stores just in-frame clones and leaves some out. Of 41,000 or so clones listed, more than 65% are singletons. Naive or memory CD4+ cells were cultured 1:1 with T cell-depleted PBMCs plus CEF. Sequencing used naive CD4+ T cells from PBMCs, cultured in vitro. Indicated subset: naive CD4+ T cells isolated by negative enrichment. The rearrangement uses TRBV19 and TRBJ1-5; no definite D call. The TCR was taken from an adult with COVID-19. CDR3 in DNA: TGTGCCAGTAGTATGGGGAACAATCAGCCCCAGCATTTT. Translated: CASSMGNNQPQHF. Using reference TRBV19 and TRBJ1-5 for the parts outside the CDR3, the full variable domain is DGGITQSPKYLFRKEGQNVTLSCEQNLNHDAMYWYRQDPGQGLRLIYYSQIVNDFQKGDIAEGYSVSREKKESFPLTVTSAQKNPTAFYLCASSMGNNQPQHFGDGTRLSIL.